The T cell receptor beta chain under discussion was sequenced for a study of CD8 T cells in ankylosing spondylitis. Overall study findings and caveats: Matched ankylosing spondylitis synovial fluid reportedly showed significant enrichment of disease-linked clones. In the blood and synovial fluid of reactive arthritis, some motif variants had been previously reported. A TCR beta motif of several highly homologous variants appeared characteristic of ankylosing spondylitis blood. The authors found the disease-linked clones to be CD8+ and relatively rare in peripheral blood.

This CDR3 is built from 13 residues. Germline V CDR1 and CDR2: SGHTA, FQGNSA. V was trimmed by 1 base and J by 5 bases, leaving 6 bases between them. Quantitative 5'-RACE with molecular barcodes was used to make the TCR beta libraries. Each CDR3 protein gets one entry after TCRdb re-called the 5' RACE reads with MiXCR. This sample has approximately 520,000 distinct CDR3 sequences, with approximately 5.3% found just once. There are many counts of this clonotype. What it binds is unknown. Sequenced input: blood, either unsorted or a sorted T cell fraction (not recorded which). This TCR came from a male donor with ankylosing spondylitis. The V gene is TRBV7-2, the J gene TRBJ2-1, with D hard to call. The CDR3 nucleotides read TGTGCCAGCAGCTTAGTAGGGCACAATGAGCAGTTCTTC. This codes for CASSLVGHNEQFF.